This entry concerns a single T cell receptor (beta chain). Its matching antigen is unknown. V was shortened by 2 bases and J by 0 bases, with 10 bases between the two germline ends. The length of the CDR3 is 15 residues. This record belongs to a study of T cell repertoires in cytomegalovirus infection. Turning to the study itself: Used in the study were CMV epitopes, some recently identified and HLA-C-restricted, others well-studied and HLA-B-restricted. Evidence of both CMV infection and a matching HLA type came from public TCR beta signatures. General study findings and limits: The ex vivo response was dominated by HLA-C-restricted CMV-specific TCR beta clonotypes. CMV carriers having the relevant HLA were flagged by cumulative public TCR beta family frequency.

TCRdb redid the calling of the reads with MiXCR, one entry per CDR3 protein. This sample yields fewer than 850,000 distinct CDR3 sequences, of which around 29% are seen a single time; approximately 14% belongs to the top ten. This material consisted of cultured CD8+ T cells from PBMCs, taken from culture after CMV antigen stimulation. The TCR sequence derives from a human donor in good health (CMV status not recorded). Some clones in this sample may be carry-over from other donors' samples. V is TRBV12-3 or TRBV12-4 and J is TRBJ1-2, with unresolved D. CDR3 region: CASSLLAGSNYGYTF. DNA of the CDR3: TGTGCCAGCAGTTTATTAGCGGGTTCTAACTATGGCTACACCTTC.